This T cell receptor beta chain was found in a study of cytomegalovirus exposure and HLA in healthy donors. On the study more broadly: An earlier analysis identified under 130 million unique TCR beta sequences in about 170 million T cells. Findings of the study overall: Among the CMV-associated chains, a few were confirmed in vitro as specific for CMV antigens. Among TCR beta chains, those listed as cytomegalovirus-associated numbered around 160.

This CDR3 contains 13 residues. Germline V lookup: CDR1 ENHRY, CDR2 SYGVKD. Trimming removed 10 bases from V and 3 bases from J; junction bases left unmatched: 7. The PCR was carried out with 60 Vbeta primers and 13 Jbeta primers. Per the original methods: Later, an analysis found tens of millions of unique TCR beta chains, and roughly 10 million of these were shared. TCRdb's copy holds only in-frame clones and misses some; the assay was immunoSEQ multiplex PCR. The V and J calls and clone size are taken from that table; D and trimming were inferred from the DNA. The repertoire holds roughly 140,000 clones, with around 78% as singletons. Note on this clone: The target antigen is unknown.

Sample: PBMCs. The receptor was derived from a woman aged 18-29 years in good health and CMV-seropositive. V gene TRBV10-3 combines with J gene TRBJ1-2; 8 bases align to TRBD1. The CDR3 bases are TGTGCCACCCGGACAGGGACCGACTATGGCTACACCTTC. Its translation is CATRTGTDYGYTF.